Listed below are T cell receptor beta chains from one sample, sequenced in a study of OX40 agonist ivuxolimab in advanced cancers. The protocol was immunoSEQ multiplex PCR, while the TCRdb copy is restricted to in-frame clones and leaves out a portion. Counted here are tens of thousands of clones, about nine tenths occurring once; the ten biggest clones make up around 1.8%. Specimen: CD4+ or CD8+ T cells sorted from blood, collected in a trial of the OX40 agonist ivuxolimab. Receptors originate from an adult with an advanced solid tumor such as melanoma, head and neck, liver or kidney cancer. Each CDR3 is given with its conserved first and last residue. D genes are given only for firm matches. The size field is filled for only some rows; it gives once, few, many or a size class.

>-|TRBV10-3|TRBD1|TRBJ2-7
CAISSGQADEQYF
TGTGCCATCAGTTCGGGACAGGCTGACGAGCAGTACTTC
>once|TRBV28|TRBD2|TRBJ2-7
CASSLLGLATEQCF
TGTGCCAGCAGTTTATTGGGACTAGCAACCGAGCAGTGCTTC
>-|TRBV7-9|TRBD1|TRBJ1-2
CASSADRGSYGYTF
TGTGCCAGCAGCGCGGACAGGGGTAGCTATGGCTACACCTTC
>once|TRBV27|TRBD2|TRBJ2-7
CASSPGTSSYEQYF
TGTGCCAGCAGCCCCGGGACTAGCTCCTACGAGCAGTACTTC
>-|TRBV18|TRBD1|TRBJ2-7
CASSPPGQENYEQYF
TGTGCCAGCTCACCACCGGGACAGGAAAACTACGAGCAGTACTTC
>few|TRBV7-2|-|TRBJ1-5
CASSPWEYQPQHF
TGTGCCAGCAGCCCGTGGGAGTACCAGCCCCAGCATTTT
>-|TRBV27|-|TRBJ2-5
CASRTQETQYF
TGTGCCAGCAGAACCCAAGAGACCCAGTACTTC
>-|TRBV18|TRBD1|TRBJ1-1
CASSPGQGYTEAFF
TGTGCCAGCTCACCGGGACAGGGTTACACTGAAGCTTTCTTT
>-|TRBV18|TRBD1|TRBJ2-7
CASSPPFRGEQYF
TGTGCCAGCTCACCGCCCTTCAGGGGGGAGCAGTACTTC
>-|TRBV30|TRBD2|TRBJ2-1
CAWAKGLAGVNEQFF
TGTGCCTGGGCCAAAGGACTAGCGGGGGTTAATGAGCAGTTCTTC
>-|TRBV6-5|-|TRBJ1-6
CASSYAPYNSPLHF
TGTGCCAGCAGTTACGCACCGTATAATTCACCCCTCCACTTT
>once|TRBV2|TRBD2|TRBJ2-3
CASRLGTSGRVDTQYF
TGTGCCAGCAGGCTCGGGACTAGCGGGAGGGTAGATACGCAGTATTTT
>-|TRBV5-1|TRBD2|TRBJ2-2
CATYHGGSSGANTGELFF
TGCGCCACCTACCACGGGGGTTCTAGCGGGGCGAACACCGGGGAGCTGTTTTTT
>-|TRBV19|-|TRBJ2-5
CASSTLGGSETQYF
TGTGCCAGTAGTACCCTGGGGGGATCAGAGACCCAGTACTTC
>once|TRBV5-4|-|TRBJ1-5
CASSSLGAGQPQHF
TGTGCCAGCAGCTCCCTAGGGGCCGGCCAGCCCCAGCATTTT
>-|TRBV5-1|TRBD1|TRBJ1-5
CASSITGDRNQPQHF
TGCGCCAGCAGCATTACAGGGGACCGCAATCAGCCCCAGCATTTT
>-|TRBV4-2|TRBD2|TRBJ2-1
CASSQELRGEYNEQFF
TGTGCCAGCAGCCAAGAGTTGCGGGGGGAATACAATGAGCAGTTCTTC
>-|TRBV28|TRBD1|TRBJ1-1
CASSNLPGQGSPNTEAFF
TGTGCCAGCAGCAACCTACCGGGACAGGGGTCCCCGAACACTGAAGCTTTCTTT
>-|TRBV10-1|-|TRBJ2-3
CASSDRGGSTDTQYF
TGCGCCAGCAGTGATAGGGGCGGGAGCACAGATACGCAGTATTTT
>-|TRBV4-2|-|TRBJ2-3
CASSTVPGGITDTQYF
TGTGCCAGCAGCACAGTCCCTGGTGGCATCACAGATACGCAGTATTTT
>-|TRBV9|TRBD2|TRBJ2-7
CASSVTSEFYEQYF
TGTGCCAGCAGCGTAACTAGCGAATTTTACGAGCAGTACTTC
>-|TRBV30|TRBD1|TRBJ2-7
CAWGFLPRTGRSAEQYF
TGTGCCTGGGGATTTCTACCCCGGACAGGGAGGTCGGCCGAGCAGTACTTC
>-|TRBV2|-|TRBJ2-7
CASKTTQGVHEQYF
TGTGCCAGCAAGACGACACAGGGAGTCCACGAGCAGTACTTC
>-|TRBV19|-|TRBJ2-1
CASSKAQGIDEQFF
TGTGCCAGTAGTAAGGCGCAGGGGATAGATGAGCAGTTCTTC
>-|TRBV19|-|TRBJ1-4
CASSNVNEKLFF
TGTGCCAGTAGTAACGTGAATGAAAAACTGTTTTTT
>-|TRBV19|-|TRBJ1-1
CASSREGTQAFF
TGTGCCAGTAGTAGGGAGGGGACCCAGGCTTTCTTT
>-|TRBV28|TRBD1|TRBJ1-5
CASSLFTGDQPQHF
TGTGCCAGCAGTTTATTTACAGGGGATCAGCCCCAGCATTTT
>-|TRBV5-1|-|TRBJ1-4
CASSLGVANGDEKLFF
TGCGCCAGCAGCCTGGGCGTGGCTAACGGGGATGAAAAACTGTTTTTT
>-|TRBV11-3|TRBD1|TRBJ1-6
CASSLEGTENSPLHF
TGTGCCAGCAGCTTAGAGGGGACAGAGAATTCACCCCTCCACTTT
>once|TRBV11-2|-|TRBJ2-3
CASSESGYADTQYF
TGTGCCAGCAGCGAGAGCGGGTACGCAGATACGCAGTATTTT
>-|TRBV10-3|TRBD1|TRBJ2-5
CAIRDLGQGEETQYF
TGTGCCATCAGGGACCTTGGACAGGGGGAAGAGACCCAGTACTTC
>few|TRBV30|-|TRBJ1-1
CAWSVWGNTEAFF
TGTGCCTGGAGTGTATGGGGTAACACTGAAGCTTTCTTT
>-|TRBV19|-|TRBJ1-2
CATSPGGEPNYGYTF
TGTGCCACCTCCCCCGGGGGGGAACCGAACTATGGCTACACCTTC
>-|TRBV6-5|TRBD1|TRBJ1-1
CASSPQGKMNTEAFF
TGTGCCAGCAGTCCACAGGGGAAAATGAACACTGAAGCTTTCTTT
>-|TRBV6-5|TRBD2|TRBJ2-7
CASRGSGSEQYF
TGTGCCAGCCGGGGTAGCGGGTCCGAGCAGTACTTC
>-|TRBV15|-|TRBJ1-5
CATSRDVSSNQPQHF
TGTGCCACCAGCAGAGATGTGAGTAGCAATCAGCCCCAGCATTTT
>once|TRBV6-1|TRBD2|TRBJ2-5
CASSVSSGQETQYF
TGTGCCAGCAGTGTGTCTAGCGGGCAAGAGACCCAGTACTTC
>-|TRBV6-1|-|TRBJ2-7
CASSSPYEQYF
TGTGCCAGCAGCTCACCATACGAGCAGTACTTC
>-|TRBV6-6|-|TRBJ2-1
CASRKIGSDEQFF
TGTGCCAGCAGGAAGATCGGCAGCGATGAGCAGTTCTTC
>-|TRBV28|TRBD1|TRBJ2-1
CASRGAGGGLNEQFF
TGTGCCAGCAGGGGGGCAGGGGGTGGATTGAATGAGCAGTTCTTC
>-|TRBV6-1|TRBD1|TRBJ2-7
CASEAGGHYEQYF
TGTGCCAGCGAAGCAGGGGGACACTACGAGCAGTACTTC
>-|TRBV2|-|TRBJ2-5
CASGVVRGETQYF
TGTGCCAGCGGGGTCGTAAGGGGGGAGACCCAGTACTTC
>-|TRBV4-2|TRBD2|TRBJ2-5
CASSLRAGGQETQYF
TGTGCCAGCAGCCTGCGAGCGGGGGGGCAAGAGACCCAGTACTTC
>-|TRBV7-3|-|TRBJ2-3
CASSLANTDTQYF
TGTGCCAGCAGCTTAGCCAACACAGATACGCAGTATTTT
>-|TRBV6-5|-|TRBJ2-3
CASRGLDTQYF
TGTGCCAGCAGGGGTCTAGATACGCAGTATTTT
>-|TRBV6-1|-|TRBJ2-3
CASSTRTETDTQYF
TGTGCCAGCTCGACGCGGACAGAAACAGATACGCAGTATTTT
>-|TRBV28|-|TRBJ1-2
CASSLQGYGYTF
TGTGCCAGCAGTTTACAGGGCTATGGCTACACCTTC
>-|TRBV15|TRBD1|TRBJ1-2
CATQPDRAANYGYTF
TGTGCCACCCAACCCGACAGGGCAGCTAACTATGGCTACACCTTC
>-|TRBV4-1|TRBD1|TRBJ2-2
CASSQAGQGSNTGELFF
TGCGCCAGCAGCCAAGCAGGACAGGGATCGAACACCGGGGAGCTGTTTTTT
>-|TRBV6-1|-|TRBJ2-2
CASSDSNREANTGELFF
TGTGCCAGCAGTGATAGTAACAGGGAAGCGAACACCGGGGAGCTGTTTTTT
>-|TRBV28|-|TRBJ2-2
CASSLSNTGELFF
TGTGCCAGCAGTTTATCGAACACCGGGGAGCTGTTTTTT
>-|TRBV2|-|TRBJ1-1
CASRVRVGNTEAFF
TGTGCCAGCAGGGTAAGGGTAGGAAACACTGAAGCTTTCTTT
>-|TRBV6-6|-|TRBJ2-4
CASSYSTKNIQYF
TGTGCCAGCAGTTACTCGACCAAAAACATTCAGTACTTC